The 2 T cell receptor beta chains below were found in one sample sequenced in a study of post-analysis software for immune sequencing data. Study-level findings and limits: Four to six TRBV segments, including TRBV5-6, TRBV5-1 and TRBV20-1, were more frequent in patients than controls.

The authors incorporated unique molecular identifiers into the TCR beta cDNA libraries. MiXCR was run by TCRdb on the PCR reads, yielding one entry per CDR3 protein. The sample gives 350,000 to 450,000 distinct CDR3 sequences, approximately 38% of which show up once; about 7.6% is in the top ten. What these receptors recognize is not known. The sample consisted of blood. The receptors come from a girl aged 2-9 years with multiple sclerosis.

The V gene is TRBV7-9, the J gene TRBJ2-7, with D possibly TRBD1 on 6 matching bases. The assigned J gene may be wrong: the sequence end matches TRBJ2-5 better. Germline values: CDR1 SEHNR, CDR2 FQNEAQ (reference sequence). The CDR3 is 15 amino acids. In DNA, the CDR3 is TGTGCCAGCAGCCCCCCCGGGACATCGAGGGAGACCCAGTACTTC. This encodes CASSPPGTSRETQYF.

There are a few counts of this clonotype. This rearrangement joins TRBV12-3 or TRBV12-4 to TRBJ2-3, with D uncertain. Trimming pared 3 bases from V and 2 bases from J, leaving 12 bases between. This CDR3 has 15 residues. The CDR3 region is CASSFLITLTDTQYF. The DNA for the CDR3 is TGTGCCAGCAGTTTTCTCATTACCCTCACAGATACGCAGTATTTT.